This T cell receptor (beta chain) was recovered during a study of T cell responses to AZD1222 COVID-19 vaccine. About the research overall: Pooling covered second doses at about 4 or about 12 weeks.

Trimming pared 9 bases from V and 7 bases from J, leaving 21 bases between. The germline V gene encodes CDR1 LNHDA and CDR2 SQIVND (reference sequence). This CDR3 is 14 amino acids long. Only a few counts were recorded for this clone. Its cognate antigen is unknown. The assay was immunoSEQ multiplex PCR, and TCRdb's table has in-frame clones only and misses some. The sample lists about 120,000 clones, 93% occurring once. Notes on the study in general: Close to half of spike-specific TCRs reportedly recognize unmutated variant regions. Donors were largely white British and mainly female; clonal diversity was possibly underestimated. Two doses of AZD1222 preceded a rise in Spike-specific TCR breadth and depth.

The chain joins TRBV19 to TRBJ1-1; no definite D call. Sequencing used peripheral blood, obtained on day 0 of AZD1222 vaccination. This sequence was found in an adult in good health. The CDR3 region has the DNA TGTGCCAGCACCATGATGGCGGCAGGTAATGAAGCTTTCTTT. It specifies CASTMMAAGNEAFF. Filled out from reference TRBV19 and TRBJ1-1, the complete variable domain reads DGGITQSPKYLFRKEGQNVTLSCEQNLNHDAMYWYRQDPGQGLRLIYYSQIVNDFQKGDIAEGYSVSREKKESFPLTVTSAQKNPTAFYLCASTMMAAGNEAFFGQGTRLTVV.